The 25 T cell receptor beta chains listed next were all sequenced from one sample in a study of blood T cell repertoires in COVID-19. Clones were sequenced by immunoSEQ multiplex PCR, and TCRdb holds only the in-frame ones, with some missing. The table has roughly 68,000 clones, over 75% seen once. Material: peripheral blood. These receptors all come from a man in his fifties or sixties with active COVID-19.

The V call is TRBV5-4, the J call TRBJ2-3, with 10 nucleotides matching TRBD1. This CDR3 spans 16 amino acids. The germline V gene has CDR1 SGHNT and CDR2 YYREEE (reference sequence). The V gene end was trimmed by 3 bases and the J gene end by 6 bases; junction bases not matched to a gene: 10. Here the CDR3 reads CASSSGTGVNRDTQYF. The CDR3 bases are TGTGCCAGCAGCTCCGGGACAGGGGTCAATAGGGATACGCAGTATTTT.

The count of this clone is one. The V and J genes are TRBV6-2 or TRBV6-3 and TRBJ2-3, with 8 nucleotides matching TRBD2. The CDR3 loop spans 15 amino acids. Looked up from germline, CDR1 is MNHEY and CDR2 is SVGEGT. V lost 4 bases to trimming and J lost 8 bases; unmatched junction nucleotides: 11. The CDR3 loop is CASSWRGDPQGTQYF. DNA of the CDR3: TGTGCCAGCAGTTGGCGGGGGGACCCCCAAGGTACGCAGTATTTT.

The chain uses TRBV7-3 and TRBJ2-5; 7 bases align to TRBD2. The CDR3 totals 14 residues. The V gene end was trimmed by 7 bases and the J gene end by 5 bases; junction bases not matched to a gene: 10. Germline CDR1 and CDR2: SGHTA and FQGTGA. CDR3 nucleotide sequence: TGTGCCAGCATCTTGACGTGGCGGGAGGAGACCCAGTACTTC. Its protein is CASILTWREETQYF.

The chain uses TRBV5-1 and TRBJ2-5; no clear D gene. CDR1 and CDR2 (germline): SGHRS, YFSETQ. The CDR3 runs to 13 residues. With 2 bases removed from V and 5 bases from J, the gap between germline ends came to 10 bases. The CDR3 DNA reads as TGCGCCAGCAGCTTAGAGGATGGGGAGACCCAGTACTTC. Translation gives CASSLEDGETQYF.

The chain carries TRBV7-3 and TRBJ2-3; 7 nucleotides match TRBD2. J was trimmed by 10 bases and V by 5 bases; bases with no gene match: 6. Germline V gene sequence: CDR1 SGHTA, CDR2 FQGTGA. This CDR3 comprises 12 residues. The CDR3 DNA sequence: TGTGCCAGCAGCCGGGACTACTTCGCGCAGTATTTT. This gives the protein CASSRDYFAQYF. The full variable domain, with the rest looked up from reference TRBV7-3 and TRBJ2-3, is GAGVSQTPSNKVTEKGKYVELRCDPISGHTALYWYRQSLGQGPEFLIYFQGTGAADDSGLPNDRFFAVRPEGSVSTLKIQRTERGDSAVYLCASSRDYFAQYFGPGTRLTVL.

The chain links TRBV7-2 to TRBJ1-5; possible D gene TRBD1, 6 bases. This CDR3 is built from 15 residues. V lost 0 bases to trimming and J lost 3 bases, with 9 bases between them. CDR1 and CDR2 from the germline V gene are SGHTA and FQGNSA. The CDR3 DNA sequence: TGTGCCAGCAGCTTAGCCAGGGGTATCAATCAGCCCCAGCATTTT. This translates into CASSLARGINQPQHF.

V gene TRBV18 combines with J gene TRBJ2-5; TRBD2 might be the D (5 bases). This CDR3 spans 15 amino acids. Germline CDR1 and CDR2: KGHSH and LQKENI. Trimming removed 5 bases at V and 1 base at J, with 14 bases between. CDR3 loop: CASSTLPSGQETQYF. CDR3 nucleotides: TGTGCCAGCTCAACCCTTCCCAGCGGCCAAGAGACCCAGTACTTC. Using reference TRBV18 and TRBJ2-5 for the parts outside the CDR3, the full variable domain is NAGVMQNPRHLVRRRGQEARLRCSPMKGHSHVYWYRQLPEEGLKFMVYLQKENIIDESGMPKERFSAEFPKEGPSILRIQQVVRGDSAAYFCASSTLPSGQETQYFGPGTRLLVL.

The V and J genes are TRBV5-4 and TRBJ2-7; TRBD1 matches 7 bases. CDR3 length equals 13 residues. V lost 4 bases, J lost 3 bases, and 4 bases stayed unmatched. Germline-derived CDR1 and CDR2 are SGHNT and YYREEE (reference sequence). The CDR3: CASSGGQYYEQYF. In DNA form, the CDR3 reads TGTGCCAGCAGCGGGGGACAGTACTACGAGCAGTACTTC. The whole variable domain, remainder taken from reference TRBV5-4 and TRBJ2-7, is ETGVTQSPTHLIKTRGQQVTLRCSSQSGHNTVSWYQQALGQGPQFIFQYYREEENGRGNFPPRFSGLQFPNYSSELNVNALELDDSALYLCASSGGQYYEQYFGPGTRLTVT.

This chain connects TRBV7-6 to TRBJ2-7; 12 bases fit TRBD1. Germline lookup yields CDR1 SGHVS and CDR2 FNYEAQ. V was clipped by 0 bases and J by 7 bases; unmatched bases: 7. The CDR3 covers 16 residues. CDR3 in amino acids: CASSLAGGQGAGEQYF. The DNA for the CDR3 is TGTGCCAGCAGCTTAGCGGGGGGACAGGGGGCAGGGGAGCAGTACTTC.

The rearrangement uses TRBV5-1 and TRBJ2-2; 9 bases align to TRBD2. The ends lost 5 bases at V and 4 bases at J; junction bases unmatched: 6. Germline V gives CDR1 SGHRS, CDR2 YFSETQ. This CDR3 comprises 15 residues. CDR3 DNA: TGCGCCAGCAGTATAGCGGGAGTAGTCACCGGGGAGCTGTTTTTT. It codes for CASSIAGVVTGELFF.

This chain uses TRBV4-2 with TRBJ1-1; D gene ambiguous. Germline-derived CDR1 and CDR2 are LGHNA and YNFKEQ. V lost 1 base and J 4 bases, leaving 13 bases between the germline ends. There are 15 residues in the CDR3. The CDR3 reads CASSQGRSSGTEAFF. CDR3 sequence (DNA): TGTGCCAGCAGCCAAGGTAGGTCTTCGGGCACTGAAGCTTTCTTT.

The chain combines TRBV5-1 with TRBJ1-1; a weak D match, TRBD1 (5 bases). Germline loops: CDR1 SGHRS, CDR2 YFSETQ. V was cut by 4 bases and J by 1 base, with 11 bases left in between. This CDR3 is 14 amino acids long. The CDR3 spells CASSQGSGNTEAFF. The CDR3 nucleotides are TGCGCCAGCAGCCAGGGATCAGGGAACACTGAAGCTTTCTTT.

V usage is TRBV5-1 and J usage is TRBJ1-2; 7 bases are a match to TRBD1. This CDR3 comprises 17 residues. Germline assignment: CDR1 SGHRS and CDR2 YFSETQ. V lost 4 bases to trimming and J lost 4 bases; unmatched junction nucleotides: 16. In DNA, the CDR3 is TGCGCCAGCAGCACAATACCCTCCTATGACAGGGCCTATGGCTACACCTTC. Translation: CASSTIPSYDRAYGYTF.

V and J are TRBV7-6 and TRBJ2-5; 10 bases agree with TRBD2. V was clipped by 5 bases and J by 0 bases; unmatched bases: 6. Germline CDR1 SGHVS, CDR2 FNYEAQ. This CDR3 has 16 amino acids. The CDR3 nucleotides read TGTGCCAGCAGCCTGGGGACTAGCGTTTACCAAGAGACCCAGTACTTC. Amino acids: CASSLGTSVYQETQYF.

This chain's CDR3 is CASTRTGLPRYTEAFF. CDR3 in DNA: TGTGCCAGCACCCGGACAGGTCTCCCTCGATACACTGAAGCTTTCTTT. The V and J genes are TRBV27 and TRBJ1-1; 7 bases map to TRBD1. CDR1 MNHEY and CDR2 SMNVEV come from the germline V gene (reference sequence). The J segment lost 3 bases and the V segment lost 7 bases, leaving 14 bases of the junction unmatched. CDR3 length: 16 residues.

This chain links TRBV6-5 with TRBJ2-2, with D possibly being TRBD2 (6 bases). V dropped 11 bases and J dropped 8 bases, with 9 bases sitting between them. Germline lookup yields CDR1 MNHEY and CDR2 SVGAGI. The CDR3 covers 10 residues. The CDR3 coding sequence is TGTGCCGCCCGGGGGGGGGAGCTGTTTTTT. Translated: CAARGGELFF.

This clone was counted a single time. This chain links TRBV7-9 with TRBJ2-7; D remains unclear. Germline assignment: CDR1 SEHNR and CDR2 FQNEAQ (reference sequence). The CDR3 is 13 amino acids. V lost 0 bases and J 5 bases, leaving 8 bases between the germline ends. The CDR3 bases are TGTGCCAGCAGCTTAGCGCTGGCCAACGAGCAGTACTTC. This translates into CASSLALANEQYF.

CDR3 nucleotide sequence: TGTGCCAGCAGTCGTCGGACAGGGGGCGGCGAGCAGTACTTC. Amino acids: CASSRRTGGGEQYF. This rearrangement joins TRBV7-2 to TRBJ2-7; 11 bases match TRBD1. Germline V lookup: CDR1 SGHTA, CDR2 FQGNSA. The CDR3 runs to 14 residues. J was trimmed by 6 bases and V by 6 bases; bases with no gene match: 7.

The V call is TRBV21-1, the J call TRBJ2-5; the table calls TRBD1, which could not be checked here. TRBV21-1 is tagged as a pseudogene. The CDR3 contains 12 residues. The CDR3 here is CASNGQGETQYF. The CDR3 DNA follows: TGTGCCAGCAACGGCCAGGGAGAGACCCAGTACTTC.

CDR3 amino acids: CASSNQGITEAFF. Here the CDR3 DNA reads TGTGCCAGTAGTAATCAGGGAATCACTGAAGCTTTCTTT. This sequence joins TRBV19 and TRBJ1-1, with a possible D match to TRBD1 (5 bases). The CDR3 is made up of 13 amino acids. V was trimmed by 4 bases and J by 4 bases, leaving 10 bases between them. Germline assignment: CDR1 LNHDA and CDR2 SQIVND (reference sequence).

This sequence joins TRBV19 and TRBJ2-4; no clear D. V shed 3 bases and J shed 3 bases, with 12 bases lying between them. Germline V gene sequence: CDR1 LNHDA, CDR2 SQIVND (reference sequence). The CDR3 loop spans 15 amino acids. The CDR3 nucleotides read TGTGCCAGTAGTATCTCGAGAACCAACAAAAACATTCAGTACTTC. Protein sequence: CASSISRTNKNIQYF.

The chain uses TRBV2 and TRBJ1-2, with 7 bases fitting TRBD1. CDR3 length: 13 residues. J lost 3 bases, V lost 6 bases, and 4 bases had no gene match. Per germline, CDR1 SNHLY and CDR2 FYNNEI. CDR3 DNA: TGTGCCAGCAGGCCCGGGACAGACTATGGCTACACCTTC. Its protein is CASRPGTDYGYTF.

The chain has TRBV7-9 and TRBJ2-2, with D perhaps TRBD2 (5 bases). Germline CDR1 and CDR2: SEHNR and FQNEAQ (reference sequence). This CDR3 is 14 amino acids long. Trimming stripped 5 bases from V and 6 bases from J, with 13 bases between. This CDR3 is CASSPPMGAGELFF. The CDR3 region has the DNA TGTGCCAGCAGCCCGCCCATGGGAGCCGGGGAGCTGTTTTTT.

This sequence joins TRBV28 and TRBJ1-1; no clear D gene. The germline gives CDR1 MDHEN, CDR2 SYDVKM. Trimming pared 8 bases from V and 1 base from J, leaving 17 bases between. This CDR3 is 15 amino acids long. As DNA, the CDR3 is TGTGCCAGCGTTAGAGACGGGAGCTCGAACACTGAAGCTTTCTTT. It translates to CASVRDGSSNTEAFF.

This sequence joins TRBV7-9 and TRBJ1-2; 7 bases align to TRBD1. The CDR3 loop spans 13 amino acids. The trim removed 3 bases at V and 7 bases at J, leaving 5 bases unmatched. Germline lookup yields CDR1 SEHNR and CDR2 FQNEAQ (reference sequence). CDR3 in amino acids: CASSLEGAGGYTF. CDR3 bases: TGTGCCAGCAGCTTGGAGGGGGCGGGTGGCTACACCTTC.